A selection of T cell receptor beta chains follows, all from one sample in a study of cytomegalovirus exposure and HLA in healthy donors. Profiled with immunoSEQ multiplex PCR; TCRdb holds only in-frame clones, not every one. The profile covers 140,000 to 150,000 clones, with about four fifths appearing a single time and approximately 4.1% taken by the ten largest. Sequencing was performed on PBMCs. These receptors were obtained from a man aged 35 to 55 in good health and CMV-seronegative. The CDR3 runs from the conserved cysteine through the conserved F or W. A D gene is named only where the DNA matches it firmly. Expanded clones get a size class; other rows say once, few or many, or leave the size out.

D,V,J,size,DNA,CDR3
TRBD2,TRBV19,TRBJ2-3,NA,TGTGCCAGTAGTATCCGATCTAGCGGTCGCACAGATACGCAGTATTTT,CASSIRSSGRTDTQYF
NA,TRBV5-6,TRBJ1-5,NA,TGTGCCAGCAGCTTGAGTGGGACACCCAATCAGCCCCAGCATTTT,CASSLSGTPNQPQHF
TRBD1,TRBV15,TRBJ2-1,NA,TGTGCCACCAGCAGGTCCCGGGACAGGGAGGAGTTCTTC,CATSRSRDREEFF
NA,TRBV27,TRBJ2-7,once,TGTGCCAGCAGTCGCTCGACAGGGGACTACTCCTACGAGCAGTACTTC,CASSRSTGDYSYEQYF
NA,TRBV19,TRBJ1-2,NA,TGTGCCAGTAGTACCTCCCAGGGAGGTGGCTACACCTTC,CASSTSQGGGYTF
NA,TRBV27,TRBJ1-2,NA,TGTGCCAGCAGTTCGCGGACAACCCCTACGAACTATGGCTACACCTTC,CASSSRTTPTNYGYTF
TRBD2,TRBV5-1,TRBJ2-3,NA,TGCGCCAGCAGCCCAGCGGGGAGCATCGCCTGTGGGCAGTATTTT,CASSPAGSIACGQYF
NA,TRBV9,TRBJ1-1,NA,TGTGCCAGCAGCCCGCAGGGATGGGCTGAAGCTTTCTTT,CASSPQGWAEAFF
TRBD1,TRBV9,TRBJ1-1,NA,TGTGCCAGCAGCGTAGCCGCCAGCGGACAGGACACTGAAGCTTTCTTT,CASSVAASGQDTEAFF
NA,TRBV29-1,TRBJ1-1,few,TGCAGCGTGGGAGACGGTGGCTCGACTGAAGCTTTCTTT,CSVGDGGSTEAFF
TRBD2,TRBV19,TRBJ2-1,NA,TGTGCCAGCGGGACGGGGGGGGACTACAATGAGCAGTTCTTC,CASGTGGDYNEQFF
NA,TRBV7-8,TRBJ1-1,NA,TGTGCCAGCAGCCCCTTTATGAACACTGAAGCTTTCTTT,CASSPFMNTEAFF
NA,TRBV6-5,TRBJ1-1,NA,TGTGCCAGCAGTTATGGCCTCCTGAACACTGAAGCTTTCTTT,CASSYGLLNTEAFF
TRBD2,TRBV4-1,TRBJ2-3,few,TGCGCCAGCAGCCAGGACCCGGGACTAGCTGGGACAGATACGCAGTATTTT,CASSQDPGLAGTDTQYF
NA,TRBV11-2,TRBJ2-4,NA,TGTGCCAGCAGCTTAGTCACGGGGTCCCTAGCCAAAAACATTCAGTACTTC,CASSLVTGSLAKNIQYF
TRBD1,TRBV9,TRBJ2-7,NA,TGTGCCAGCAGCCCGCTATCCGGGACAGCATCCTACGAGCAGTACTTC,CASSPLSGTASYEQYF
NA,TRBV11-2,TRBJ1-4,NA,TGTGCCAGCAGCTTAGCTACGGTCGCGGAAAAACTGTTTTTT,CASSLATVAEKLFF
NA,TRBV7-9,TRBJ1-1,once,TGTGCCAGCAGCCCCGATGGTCTGGGGGCGGTTAACACTGAAGCTTTCTTT,CASSPDGLGAVNTEAFF
NA,TRBV5-1,TRBJ1-5,NA,TGCGCCAGCAGCTTGGGACAGAGTAGCAATCAGCCCCAGCATTTT,CASSLGQSSNQPQHF
TRBD2,TRBV9,TRBJ2-3,NA,TGTGCCAGCCAAGCGGGGTCAGATACGCAGTATTTT,CASQAGSDTQYF
NA,TRBV30,TRBJ2-7,NA,TGTGCCTGGAGTGTAGGGGAGGTAGCAGGGTGGCCCTACGAGCAGTACTTC,CAWSVGEVAGWPYEQYF
NA,TRBV6-5,TRBJ2-1,NA,TGTGCCAGCAGTTACTCGAACGGTGAGCAGTTCTTC,CASSYSNGEQFF
NA,TRBV19,TRBJ1-3,few,TGTGCCGCCAAACCCGGCCGGGTATCGGCTGGAAACACCATATATTTT,CAAKPGRVSAGNTIYF
NA,TRBV19,TRBJ2-7,NA,TGTGCCAGTAGTATGGCCGGGAATTTAAACGAGCAGTACTTC,CASSMAGNLNEQYF
NA,TRBV5-6,TRBJ2-2,NA,TGTGCCAGCAGCTTGAGGTTCGGGGCGAACACCGGGGAGCTGTTTTTT,CASSLRFGANTGELFF
TRBD1,TRBV10-1,TRBJ1-4,NA,TGCGCCAGCAGTCGGACAGGGAATGAAAAACTGTTTTTT,CASSRTGNEKLFF
TRBD1,TRBV6-5,TRBJ2-1,few,TGTGCCAGCAGTTACTCGACAGGGGTCCTCAATGAGCAGTTCTTC,CASSYSTGVLNEQFF
NA,TRBV10-3,TRBJ2-3,few,TGTGCCATCAGCGAGGGGGCGGGGTGGGACACAGATACGCAGTATTTT,CAISEGAGWDTDTQYF
NA,TRBV5-4,TRBJ2-3,NA,TGTGCCAGCAGCGGAACTGCGGAGGCAGATACGCAGTATTTT,CASSGTAEADTQYF
TRBD1,TRBV27,TRBJ1-1,NA,TGTGCCAGCAGCGTACAGGGGGCTGGGAACACTGAAGCTTTCTTT,CASSVQGAGNTEAFF
NA,TRBV5-1,TRBJ1-2,NA,TGCGCCAGCAGCCCGGAGGCAGCTTCGCTAAACTATGGCTACACCTTC,CASSPEAASLNYGYTF
NA,TRBV9,TRBJ1-1,NA,TGTGCCAGCAGCGTAGCAGGGAACACTGAAGCTTTCTTT,CASSVAGNTEAFF
TRBD1,TRBV7-9,TRBJ1-1,NA,TGTGCCAGCAGCCGACAGGGGCAGAACACTGAAGCTTTCTTT,CASSRQGQNTEAFF
NA,TRBV18,TRBJ2-1,NA,TGTGCCAGCTCACCGGGAGATACAAGCAATGAGCAGTTCTTC,CASSPGDTSNEQFF
NA,TRBV30,TRBJ1-6,NA,TGTGCCTGGAGAGGGGGAGCAGGTTATTCACCCCTCCACTTT,CAWRGGAGYSPLHF
NA,TRBV7-2,TRBJ2-7,NA,TGTGCCAGCAGCTTAAGCCCCGGCGGGTCCTACGAGCAGTACTTC,CASSLSPGGSYEQYF
TRBD1,TRBV25-1,TRBJ1-2,once,TGTGCCAGCAGTGGATTACAGGGGGCAGATGGCTACACCTTC,CASSGLQGADGYTF
TRBD1,TRBV30,TRBJ1-4,NA,TGTGCCTGGAGTAGGGGGCCGACCTCAATTTATAATGAAAAACTGTTTTTT,CAWSRGPTSIYNEKLFF
TRBD1,TRBV19,TRBJ2-2,NA,TGTGCCAGTAGCCGCGGACAGGGGCCGAACACCGGGGAGCTGTTTTTT,CASSRGQGPNTGELFF
TRBD1,TRBV4-3,TRBJ1-5,NA,TGCGCCAGCAGCCAAGACGGGACAGGCAATCAGCCCCAGCATTTT,CASSQDGTGNQPQHF
TRBD2,TRBV5-1,TRBJ2-3,once,TGCGCCAGCAGCTTGGATGGGCGGGGGAGCACAGATACGCAGTATTTT,CASSLDGRGSTDTQYF
TRBD1,TRBV11-1,TRBJ1-2,NA,TGTGCCAGCAGCTTAACAGGGGAGGATGGCTACACCTTC,CASSLTGEDGYTF
TRBD1,TRBV14,TRBJ2-2,NA,TGTGCCAGCAGCCGCCACAGGGGGAACACCGGGGAGCTGTTTTTT,CASSRHRGNTGELFF
NA,TRBV7-2,TRBJ1-4,NA,TGTGCCAGCAGCTTCCGGGGGGAAAAACTGTTTTTT,CASSFRGEKLFF
TRBD1,TRBV27,TRBJ2-2,NA,TGTGCCAGCAGTTTTGGGGCCAGGGGGCGCACCGGGGAGCTGTTTTTT,CASSFGARGRTGELFF
NA,TRBV12-5,TRBJ1-5,NA,TGTGCTAGTGGTTTAACACAGATTAATCAGCCCCAGCATTTT,CASGLTQINQPQHF